One and the same sample provided the 4 T cell receptor beta chains below, sequenced in a study of OX40 agonist ivuxolimab in advanced cancers. To prepare the library, the immunoSEQ multiplex PCR assay was applied. The source is immuneACCESS, and TCRdb retained only in-frame sequences with V and J called. Part of the clones is not carried over; for the studies checked, unresolved V genes explain less than half of this, and the remainder is unexplained. A total of about 14,000 clones appear in this sample, roughly 78% of them only once. 13% to 15% of the sample goes to the ten largest clones. The starting material was CD4+ or CD8+ T cells sorted from blood, obtained in a trial of the OX40 agonist ivuxolimab. Receptor source: an adult with an advanced solid tumor such as melanoma, head and neck, liver or kidney cancer.

The rearrangement links TRBV19 to TRBJ2-1; TRBD2 aligns across 12 bases. This CDR3 contains 18 residues. J gave up 10 bases and V 4 bases, and 17 bases lay outside the gene matches. In germline, CDR1 is LNHDA, CDR2 SQIVND (reference sequence). This chain's CDR3 is CASSRLAGGPRTQWEQFF. The DNA for the CDR3 is TGTGCCAGTAGTAGGCTAGCGGGGGGGCCCCGAACTCAATGGGAGCAGTTCTTC.

This rearrangement joins TRBV19 to TRBJ1-1; TRBD1 is a possible D gene (5 bases). Trimming pared 5 bases from V and 3 bases from J, leaving 16 bases between. The CDR3 is 15 residues long. Per germline, CDR1 LNHDA and CDR2 SQIVND (reference sequence). The CDR3 coding sequence is TGTGCCAGTAGTCACGAGGGGAGGCGGGACACTGAAGCTTTCTTT. As protein: CASSHEGRRDTEAFF.

There are a few counts of this clone. The gene calls are TRBV11-3 and TRBJ2-7, with a tentative D call TRBD1 (6 bases). The V and J ends lost 1 base and 3 bases respectively, with 13 bases between them. The CDR3 runs to 15 residues. CDR1 and CDR2 (germline): SGHNT, YENEEA. The CDR3 is CASSLGGGVSYEQYF. Written as DNA, the CDR3 is TGTGCCAGCAGCTTAGGAGGGGGTGTGAGCTACGAGCAGTACTTC.

The V and J genes are TRBV19 and TRBJ2-3; 13 nucleotides agree with TRBD2. With 8 bases clipped from V and 2 bases from J, the junction kept 7 bases outside the gene matches. The CDR3 consists of 16 residues. The germline V gene encodes CDR1 LNHDA and CDR2 SQIVND (reference sequence). The CDR3 reads CASSPTSGGTTDTQYF. For the CDR3, the DNA is TGTGCCAGTTCTCCGACTAGCGGGGGGACCACAGATACGCAGTATTTT.